This record concerns one T cell receptor (beta chain) sequence. The antigen is not known. These data come from a study of blood T cells in healthy people across ages. The study, taken as a whole, reports: Among T cells, TCR beta diversity per million cells dropped roughly linearly as age rose.

The second PCR ran roughly 7 to 11 cycles with a sample-barcoded 5' primer and J-beta primers. One entry per CDR3 protein, called by TCRdb with MiXCR from the 5' RACE reads. The sample consists of over a million distinct CDR3 sequences, approximately 25% of them appearing once. CDR3 length: 13 amino acids. The V gene end was trimmed by 5 bases and the J gene end by 4 bases; junction bases not matched to a gene: 7. Germline CDR1 DFQATT, CDR2 SNEGSKA (reference sequence). This sample was shared with a second study, whose subject was T cells of mothers and their children. That source notes: Each donor was one of three healthy Caucasian mothers or one of their six children. Detection yielded no persistent microchimeric T cell clones.

The chain recombines TRBV20-1 with TRBJ2-5; TRBD1 matches 7 bases. The sequenced sample consisted of blood. This clonotype was obtained from a girl aged 2-10 years in good health. CDR3 DNA: TGCAGTGCTTACCTGACAGGGCTAGAGACCCAGTACTTC. Its translation is CSAYLTGLETQYF.